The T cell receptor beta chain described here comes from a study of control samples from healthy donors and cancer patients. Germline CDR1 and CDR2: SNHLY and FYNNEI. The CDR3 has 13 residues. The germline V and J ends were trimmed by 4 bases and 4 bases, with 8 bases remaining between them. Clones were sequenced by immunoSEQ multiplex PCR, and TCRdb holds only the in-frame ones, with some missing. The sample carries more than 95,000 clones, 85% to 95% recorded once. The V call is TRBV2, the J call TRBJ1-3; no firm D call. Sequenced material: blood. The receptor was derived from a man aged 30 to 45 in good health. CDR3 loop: CASSVFSGNTIYF. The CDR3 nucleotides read TGTGCCAGCAGTGTATTTTCCGGAAACACCATATATTTT.